These T cell receptor beta chains were read from a single sample in a study of long-term antiretroviral therapy in people with HIV. Repertoires were generated with immunoSEQ multiplex PCR, while TCRdb's copy carries only in-frame clones and drops some. The sample holds some 28,000 clones; 90% to 95% are singletons and the top ten take less than 9.5%. The specimen was unsorted PBMCs, collected about 6.6 years after starting antiretroviral therapy. Receptors originate from a man aged 25 to 40 with HIV. The CDR3 runs from the conserved cysteine through the conserved F or W. D genes are given only for firm matches. Clone size, where shown, is once, few, many, or a class for clones that have expanded.

D	size	V	J	CDR3	DNA
-	-	TRBV21-1	TRBJ1-4	CASSPRTTSIEKLFF	TGTGCCAGCAGCCCCCGAACAACCTCTATTGAAAAACTGTTTTTT
TRBD2	-	TRBV6-1	TRBJ2-5	CASGERGQETQYF	TGTGCCAGCGGGGAGCGGGGCCAAGAGACCCAGTACTTC
TRBD2	once	TRBV28	TRBJ2-1	CASSYYGGGSYNEQFF	TGTGCCAGCAGTTATTACGGCGGGGGCTCCTACAATGAGCAGTTCTTC
-	once	TRBV30	TRBJ2-5	CAWTKDQETQYF	TGTGCCTGGACTAAAGACCAAGAGACCCAGTACTTC
TRBD2	-	TRBV5-6	TRBJ2-3	CASRVAGDTDTQYF	TGTGCCAGCAGAGTAGCGGGTGACACAGATACGCAGTATTTT
TRBD2	-	TRBV7-3	TRBJ2-2	CASSSAGLGGELFF	TGTGCCAGCAGTTCAGCGGGATTGGGCGGGGAGCTGTTTTTT
-	-	TRBV5-4	TRBJ1-1	CASSGEGRWDTEAFF	TGTGCCAGCAGCGGCGAGGGGAGGTGGGACACTGAAGCTTTCTTT
-	once	TRBV5-6	TRBJ1-4	CASSLIATNEKLFF	TGTGCCAGCAGCTTAATTGCAACTAATGAAAAACTGTTTTTT
-	-	TRBV18	TRBJ1-1	CASSRQGMGPEAFF	TGTGCCAGCTCACGTCAGGGGATGGGCCCTGAAGCTTTCTTT
-	-	TRBV4-3	TRBJ2-7	CASSLKLYEGGYEQYF	TGCGCCAGCAGCCTAAAGCTATATGAGGGGGGCTACGAGCAGTACTTC
TRBD1	-	TRBV6-1	TRBJ2-3	CASSRTGNRDTQYF	TGTGCCAGCAGTCGGACAGGGAACAGAGATACGCAGTATTTT
TRBD2	-	TRBV5-1	TRBJ2-7	CASSLAGGSYEQYF	TGCGCCAGCAGCCTAGCGGGGGGCTCCTACGAGCAGTACTTC
TRBD1	-	TRBV7-9	TRBJ1-1	CASSFYDRGNTEAFF	TGTGCCAGCAGCTTCTATGACAGGGGTAACACTGAAGCTTTCTTT
-	-	TRBV27	TRBJ1-2	CASSLFGSGVGYTF	TGTGCCAGCAGCTTGTTCGGGTCCGGGGTTGGCTACACCTTC
TRBD1	-	TRBV28	TRBJ2-1	CASSLGDRSYNEQFF	TGTGCCAGCAGTTTGGGGGACAGAAGTTACAATGAGCAGTTCTTC
-	-	TRBV15	TRBJ2-2	CATSGENTGELFF	TGTGCCACCTCCGGGGAGAACACCGGGGAGCTGTTTTTT
-	-	TRBV5-8	TRBJ1-3	CASSRTSGNTIYF	TGTGCCAGCAGCCGGACGTCGGGAAACACCATATATTTT
TRBD1	-	TRBV7-9	TRBJ1-5	CASSQAGTGGKQPQHF	TGTGCCAGCAGCCAAGCCGGGACAGGGGGCAAACAGCCCCAGCATTTT
-	-	TRBV6-5	TRBJ1-2	CASSEKGHYGYTF	TGTGCCAGCAGTGAGAAAGGGCACTATGGCTACACCTTC
TRBD1	-	TRBV15	TRBJ2-7	CATSREPGQGVEQYF	TGTGCCACCAGCAGAGAACCTGGACAGGGTGTCGAGCAGTACTTC
TRBD1	-	TRBV5-1	TRBJ2-5	CASSSGQGAQETQYF	TGCGCCAGCAGCTCGGGACAGGGGGCGCAAGAGACCCAGTACTTC
-	-	TRBV7-3	TRBJ2-5	CASSLRPGMDGTQYF	TGTGCCAGCAGCTTAAGGCCGGGTATGGACGGGACCCAGTACTTC
TRBD2	-	TRBV6-5	TRBJ2-2	CASSSGLAGWGELFF	TGTGCCAGCAGTTCGGGACTAGCGGGATGGGGGGAGCTGTTTTTT
-	-	TRBV30	TRBJ1-6	CASTPSSYNSPLHF	TGTGCCTCGACCCCGTCCTCCTATAATTCACCCCTCCACTTT
-	-	TRBV5-1	TRBJ2-2	CASSFKTTAGELFF	TGCGCCAGCAGCTTTAAGACCACAGCCGGGGAGCTGTTTTTT
-	-	TRBV7-9	TRBJ1-4	CASSRAQGTNEKLFF	TGTGCCAGCAGCCGAGCACAGGGAACTAATGAAAAACTGTTTTTT
-	once	TRBV5-6	TRBJ2-3	CASSLGLGTQDTQYF	TGTGCCAGCAGCTTGGGACTAGGGACTCAAGATACGCAGTATTTT
-	-	TRBV7-9	TRBJ1-3	CASSLEGGNTIYF	TGTGCCAGCAGCTTAGAGGGAGGAAACACCATATATTTT
TRBD1	-	TRBV2	TRBJ1-1	CASRSRQGWDTEAFF	TGTGCCAGCAGAAGCCGACAGGGTTGGGACACTGAAGCTTTCTTT
TRBD2	once	TRBV6-5	TRBJ2-5	CASSYLAGGLGETQYF	TGTGCCAGCAGTTACCTAGCGGGAGGCCTCGGGGAGACCCAGTACTTC
TRBD2	-	TRBV9	TRBJ2-2	CASSAPGLAAPSNTGELFF	TGTGCCAGCAGCGCGCCGGGACTAGCTGCACCGTCGAACACCGGGGAGCTGTTTTTT
-	-	TRBV19	TRBJ2-5	CASSITTRIQETQYF	TGTGCCAGTAGTATAACGACTAGGATCCAAGAGACCCAGTACTTC
TRBD2	-	TRBV9	TRBJ2-1	CASPTTDSGSTYNEQFF	TGTGCCAGCCCTACCACTGATAGCGGGAGTACTTACAATGAGCAGTTCTTC
-	-	TRBV10-1	TRBJ2-4	CASSPGDGKNIQYF	TGCGCCAGTTCCCCCGGTGACGGCAAAAACATTCAGTACTTC
TRBD1	-	TRBV10-1	TRBJ1-1	CASGSGQGNTEAFF	TGCGCCAGCGGTTCGGGACAGGGGAACACTGAAGCTTTCTTT
-	-	TRBV5-1	TRBJ2-7	CASSLGSSATYEQYF	TGCGCCAGCAGCTTGGGCTCGTCCGCGACCTACGAGCAGTACTTC